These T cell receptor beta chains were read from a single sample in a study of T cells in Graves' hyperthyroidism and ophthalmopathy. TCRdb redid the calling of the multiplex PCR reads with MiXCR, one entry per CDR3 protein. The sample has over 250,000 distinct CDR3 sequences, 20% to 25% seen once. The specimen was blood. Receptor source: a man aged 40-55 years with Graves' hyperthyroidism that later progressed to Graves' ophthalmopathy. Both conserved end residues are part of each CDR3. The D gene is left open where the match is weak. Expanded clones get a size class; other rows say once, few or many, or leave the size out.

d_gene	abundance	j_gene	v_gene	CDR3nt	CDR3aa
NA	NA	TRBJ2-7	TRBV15	TGTGCCACCAGCAGAGATGTGAGCTCCTACGAGCAGTACTTC	CATSRDVSSYEQYF
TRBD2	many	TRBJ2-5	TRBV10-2	TGCGCCAGCAGTGGCGGGACTAGCGTCCAAGAGACCCAGTGCTTC	CASSGGTSVQETQCF
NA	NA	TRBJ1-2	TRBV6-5	TGTGCCAGCAGTTACGAGGCACCAGCTAACTATGGCTACACCTTC	CASSYEAPANYGYTF
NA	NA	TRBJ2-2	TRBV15	TGTGCCACCAGCAGAGATCGGGGTAGCGTATATGGGGAGCTGTTTTTT	CATSRDRGSVYGELFF
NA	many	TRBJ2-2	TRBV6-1	TGTGCCAGCAGTGATCAGGTCGTCCGGCAGGGAAGATGGTACACCGGGGAGCTGTTTTTT	CASSDQVVRQGRWYTGELFF
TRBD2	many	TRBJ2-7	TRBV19	TGTGCCAGTAGTCCTGGCGGGAGAAAAGGCGAGCAGTACTTC	CASSPGGRKGEQYF
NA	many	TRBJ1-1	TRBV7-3	TGTGCCAGCAGTTGGGGGGTCACTGAAGCTTTCTTT	CASSWGVTEAFF
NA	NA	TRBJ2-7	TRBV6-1	TGTGCCAGCACACTCGATTTCTCCTACGAGCAGTACTTC	CASTLDFSYEQYF
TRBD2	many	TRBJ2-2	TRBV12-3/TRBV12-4	TGTGCCAGCAGCCACGGGACTAGCGGATACACCGGGGAGCTGTTTTTT	CASSHGTSGYTGELFF
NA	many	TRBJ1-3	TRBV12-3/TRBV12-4	TGTGCCAGCAGTTTAAGTAACTCTGGAAACACCATATATTTT	CASSLSNSGNTIYF
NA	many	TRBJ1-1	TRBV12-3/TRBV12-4	TGTGCCAGCACCGTATCCGGAGGTCTGAACACTGAAGCTTTCTTT	CASTVSGGLNTEAFF
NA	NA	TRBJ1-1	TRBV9	TGTGCCAGCAGCGGATCCACCGTCCCGGGTACTGAAGCTTTCTTT	CASSGSTVPGTEAFF
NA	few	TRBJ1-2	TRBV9	TGTGCCAGCAGCTTGTGGGGGTCAGACTATGGCTACACCTTC	CASSLWGSDYGYTF
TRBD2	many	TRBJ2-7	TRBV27	TGTGCCAGCAGTTTGGTAGGACTAGCGGGAGGCTCCTACGAGCAGTACTTC	CASSLVGLAGGSYEQYF
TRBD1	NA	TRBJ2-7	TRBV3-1	TGTGCCAGCAGCCAAGATCCGTTAAAGAGGGGGCCGGACGAGCAGTACTTC	CASSQDPLKRGPDEQYF
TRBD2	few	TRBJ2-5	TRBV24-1	TGTGCCACCAGCTCGGGGGGTGAGACCCAGTACTTC	CATSSGGETQYF
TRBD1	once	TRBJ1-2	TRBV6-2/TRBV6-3	TGTGCCAGTACCCAAACGACAGGGAGATTGAAGTCGAGCGGCTACACCTTC	CASTQTTGRLKSSGYTF
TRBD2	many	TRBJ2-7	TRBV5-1	TGCGCCAGCAAGCCACTAGCGGGATCCCCCTACGAGCAGTACTTC	CASKPLAGSPYEQYF
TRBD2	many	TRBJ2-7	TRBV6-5	TGTGCCACGGCGGCGACTAGCGGGAGTTTCGCCTACGAGCAGTACTTC	CATAATSGSFAYEQYF
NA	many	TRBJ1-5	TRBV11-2	TGTGCCAGCAGCAAAGGGGGTCAGCCCCAGCATTTT	CASSKGGQPQHF
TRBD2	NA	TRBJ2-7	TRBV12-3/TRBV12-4	TGTGCCAGCAGCCTCGGACTAGCGGGGGCAGGGAGTCCCTACGAGCAGTACTTC	CASSLGLAGAGSPYEQYF
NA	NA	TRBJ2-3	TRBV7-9	TGTGCCAGCAGCTCGGACGCCCTATTGCAGTATTTT	CASSSDALLQYF
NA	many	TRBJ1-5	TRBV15	TGTGCCACCAGCAGCGAGGAGTCGAGCAATCAGCCCCAGCATTTT	CATSSEESSNQPQHF
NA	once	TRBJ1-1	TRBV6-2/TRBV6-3	TGTGCCAGCAGTCACTACAGGGTAAACACTGAAGCTTTCTTT	CASSHYRVNTEAFF
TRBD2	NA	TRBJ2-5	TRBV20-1	TGCAGTGCTAGGCCGACTAGCGGAGGAGAGACCCAGTACTTC	CSARPTSGGETQYF
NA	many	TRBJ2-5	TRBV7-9	TGTGCCAGCACCCCAACGTGGGGCCAGGGAGTATTAGAGACCCAGTACTTC	CASTPTWGQGVLETQYF
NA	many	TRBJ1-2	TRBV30	TGTGCCTGGAGTGTAGAAGGCCCTGGCTACACCTTC	CAWSVEGPGYTF
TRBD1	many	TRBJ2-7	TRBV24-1	TGTGCCACCAGTCCGGGACAGGGCACCTACGAGCAGTACTTC	CATSPGQGTYEQYF
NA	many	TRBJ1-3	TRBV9	TGTGCCAGCAGCCCTTTGGGGGGCAAGAGAAACACCATATATTTT	CASSPLGGKRNTIYF
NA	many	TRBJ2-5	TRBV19	TGTGCCAGTAGTCCACAACAATCCCAAGAGACCCAGTACTTC	CASSPQQSQETQYF
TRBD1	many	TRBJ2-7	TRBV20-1	TGCAGGGTAGACAGGGGGCACGGAGAGCAGTACTTC	CRVDRGHGEQYF
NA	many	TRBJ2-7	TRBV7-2	TGTGCCAGCAGCTCAACCAACAGGGCGATCGGGACTATGCAGTACTTC	CASSSTNRAIGTMQYF
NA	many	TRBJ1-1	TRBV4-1	TGCGCCAGCAGCCAAAGCCCCGACAGATGGGACACTGAAGCTTTCTTT	CASSQSPDRWDTEAFF
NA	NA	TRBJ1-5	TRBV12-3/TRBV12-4	TGTGCCAGCAGTTCCCCGACGATTTATAGCAATCAGCCCCAGCATTTT	CASSSPTIYSNQPQHF
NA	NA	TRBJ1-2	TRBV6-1	TGTGCCAGCAGACCACCAACTCGGGACAAAAACTATGGCTACACCTTC	CASRPPTRDKNYGYTF
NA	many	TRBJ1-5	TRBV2	TGTGCCAGCAGTGACAGCACAGGAAATCAGCCCCAGCATTTT	CASSDSTGNQPQHF
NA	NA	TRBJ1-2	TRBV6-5	TGTGCCAGCAGTTTTTCCGGACAGTTAACTGGCTACACCTTC	CASSFSGQLTGYTF
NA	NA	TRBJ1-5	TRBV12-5	TGTGCTAGTGTGGTGTTTGACCCTGTGCAGCCCCAGCATTTT	CASVVFDPVQPQHF
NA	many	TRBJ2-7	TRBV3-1	TGTGCCAGCAGCCGGCAGCCCAACGAGCAGTACTTC	CASSRQPNEQYF
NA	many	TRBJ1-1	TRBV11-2	TGTGCCAGCAGCCCCCTGCCGAACTCGGCTTTCTTT	CASSPLPNSAFF
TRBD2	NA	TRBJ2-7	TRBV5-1	TGCGCCAGCAGCTTGGCGGGAGGTCACGACGAGCAGTACTTC	CASSLAGGHDEQYF
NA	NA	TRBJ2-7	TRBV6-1	TGTGCCAGCAAAGGGACAGCGGGTGGTTGGTACTTC	CASKGTAGGWYF
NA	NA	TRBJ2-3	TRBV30	TGTGCCTGGAGTGTTCTAAACACAGATACGCAGTATTTT	CAWSVLNTDTQYF
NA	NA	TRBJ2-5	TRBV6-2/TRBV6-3	TGTGCCAGCAGTACCGGACTCGAGGAGACCCAGTACTTC	CASSTGLEETQYF
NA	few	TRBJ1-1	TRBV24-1	TGTGCCACCAGTGATTTGCAGCAAGCTTTCTTT	CATSDLQQAFF
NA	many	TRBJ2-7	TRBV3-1	TGTGCCAGCAGCCAAGGGATAGGGGCCTACGAGCAGTACTTC	CASSQGIGAYEQYF
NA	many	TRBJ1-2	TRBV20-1	TGCAGTGCTAGGGAAAACAGGGTCTCTGGCTACACCTTC	CSARENRVSGYTF
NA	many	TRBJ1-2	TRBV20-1	TGCAGTGCTTCAGGGGACTTCGGTAGATATGGCTACACCTTC	CSASGDFGRYGYTF
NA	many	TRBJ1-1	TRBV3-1	TGTGCCAGCAGCCAAGGCGTTGCTGAAGCTTTCTTT	CASSQGVAEAFF
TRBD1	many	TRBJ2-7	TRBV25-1	TGTGCCAGCAGTGCCCGACGTGGGACAGGGGACCACGAGCAGTACTTC	CASSARRGTGDHEQYF
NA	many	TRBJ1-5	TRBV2	TGTGCCAGCATGGGGGGTAGCAATCAGCCCCAGCATTTT	CASMGGSNQPQHF
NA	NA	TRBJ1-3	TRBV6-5	TGTGCCAGCAGTTACTCGACTGGGACACGCTCCCCGAACACCATATATTTT	CASSYSTGTRSPNTIYF
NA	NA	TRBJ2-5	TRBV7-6	TGTGCCAGCAGCTTAGTAGTGCTCCCTAGAGAGACCCAGTACTTC	CASSLVVLPRETQYF
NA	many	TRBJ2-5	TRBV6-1	TGTGCCAGCAGGCCCTCGTCTGGTGCGGGAACAGAGACCCAGTACTTC	CASRPSSGAGTETQYF
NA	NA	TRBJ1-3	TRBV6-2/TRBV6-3	TGTGCCAGCATCCGCGGTGGTCTCTCTGGAAACACCATATATTTT	CASIRGGLSGNTIYF
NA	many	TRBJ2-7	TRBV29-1	TGCAGCGTGAGTGGAGGAAGCTACGAGCAGTACTTC	CSVSGGSYEQYF
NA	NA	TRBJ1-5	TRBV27	TGTGCCAGCAGCCTACTACCCGGTCAGCCCCAGCATTTT	CASSLLPGQPQHF